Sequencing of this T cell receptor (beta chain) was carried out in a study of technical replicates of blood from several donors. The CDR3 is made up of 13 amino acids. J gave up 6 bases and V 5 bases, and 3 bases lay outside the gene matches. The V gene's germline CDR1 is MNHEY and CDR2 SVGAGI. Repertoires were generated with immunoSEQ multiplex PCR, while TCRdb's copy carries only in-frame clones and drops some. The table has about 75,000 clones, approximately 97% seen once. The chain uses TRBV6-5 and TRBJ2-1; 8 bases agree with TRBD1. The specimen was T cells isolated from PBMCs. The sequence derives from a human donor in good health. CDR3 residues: CASSRTGRNEQFF. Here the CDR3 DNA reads TGTGCCAGCAGTCGGACAGGGCGCAATGAGCAGTTCTTC.